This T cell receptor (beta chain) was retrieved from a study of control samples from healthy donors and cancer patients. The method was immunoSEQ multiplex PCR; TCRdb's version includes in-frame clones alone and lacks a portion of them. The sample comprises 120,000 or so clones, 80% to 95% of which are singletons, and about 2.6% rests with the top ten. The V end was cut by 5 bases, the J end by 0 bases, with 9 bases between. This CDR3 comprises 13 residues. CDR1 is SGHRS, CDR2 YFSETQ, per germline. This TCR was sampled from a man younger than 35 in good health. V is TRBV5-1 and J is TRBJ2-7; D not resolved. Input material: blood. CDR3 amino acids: CASRDASSYEQYF. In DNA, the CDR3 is TGCGCCAGCAGGGACGCGAGCTCCTACGAGCAGTACTTC. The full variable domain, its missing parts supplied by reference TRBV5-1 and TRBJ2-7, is KAGVTQTPRYLIKTRGQQVTLSCSPISGHRSVSWYQQTPGQGLQFLFEYFSETQRNKGNFPGRFSGRQFSNSRSEMNVSTLELGDSALYLCASRDASSYEQYFGPGTRLTVT.